This T cell receptor beta chain was obtained from a study of cytomegalovirus exposure and HLA in healthy donors. Concerning this clone: Its target is unknown.

13 Jbeta primers and 60 Vbeta primers were used for the PCR. The repertoire was sequenced with immunoSEQ multiplex PCR; TCRdb's copy has only in-frame clones and lacks some. Counted here are over 150,000 clones, roughly 79% occurring once; the ten biggest clones make up about 2.9%. Study-wide results and caveats: Reportedly, fewer N-insertions than the roughly 600-donor mean appeared in an Asian-associated ancestry cluster in a later analysis.

Trimming took off 7 bases at V and 3 bases at J, with 15 bases between the two ends. The CDR3 consists of 14 residues. Germline V gene sequence: CDR1 SNHLY, CDR2 FYNNEI. The specimen sequenced was PBMCs. The rearrangement joins TRBV2 to TRBJ1-2, with D possibly being TRBD1 (5 bases). This receptor was obtained from a woman in her 50s in good health and CMV-seropositive. CDR3 sequence reads: CASMMTGLDYGYTF. CDR3 DNA sequence: TGTGCCAGCATGATGACGGGACTAGACTATGGCTACACCTTC.